This T cell receptor (beta chain) was profiled in a study of metastatic and nonmetastatic thyroid tumors (dated by TCRdb to 2018 to 2021). Concerning the study at large: Repertoires from peripheral blood and from tumor or nodule tissue samples of malignant and benign thyroid patients were compared.

The method behind the library was PCR. Data came from an Illumina HiSeq 4000. High-throughput sequencing was used to profile the CDR3 region of the TCR beta-chain in every patient. In the paper's pipeline: A classifier to discriminate distant-metastatic papillary thyroid cancer patients was built from CDR3 differences across clinicopathological groups. To measure repertoire diversity the researchers used the Shannon index, while the Morisita-Horn index served to gauge how similar the tumor and blood repertoires were. TCRdb ran its own pipeline on the public reads, namely fastp trimming at Q25 and MiXCR clone calling, and kept in-frame beta chains. The V and J calls shown here were made by TCRdb, not taken from the authors' results. This sample lists tens of thousands of clones; around 21% were detected once. The top ten clones comprise approximately 30% of the sample. This clone was seen only a few times. No antigen is known for it. Base qualities are not provided; no much larger clone lies one nucleotide away.

No treatment had been received by any patient before thyroid surgery. The study retrospectively analysed patient clinical samples collected from the early 2010s to the late 2010s using T-cell receptor beta sequencing. Broad study findings and their caveats: TCR beta diversity was reported as significantly higher in malignant tumors than in benign nodules, in both blood and tumor samples.

V is clipped by 6 bases and J by 5 bases, and the sequence between their germline boundaries is 14 bases long. Including cysteine and phenylalanine, the CDR3 has 14 amino acids. Just CDR3 DNA is preserved here, 42 bases in frame from base 1. Recombination connected TRBV12-3 or TRBV12-4 to TRBJ1-5, and perhaps TRBD1 as D gene, on 5 matching bases. The clonotype originates from a female donor with papillary thyroid cancer or a benign thyroid nodule (not recorded which). Some clones in this sample may be carry-over from other donors' samples. Material for sequencing was blood. The DNA sequence is as follows: TGTGCCAGCAGCCAAGTCGGGGGGGATCAGCCCCAGCATTTT. It specifies CASSQVGGDQPQHF.